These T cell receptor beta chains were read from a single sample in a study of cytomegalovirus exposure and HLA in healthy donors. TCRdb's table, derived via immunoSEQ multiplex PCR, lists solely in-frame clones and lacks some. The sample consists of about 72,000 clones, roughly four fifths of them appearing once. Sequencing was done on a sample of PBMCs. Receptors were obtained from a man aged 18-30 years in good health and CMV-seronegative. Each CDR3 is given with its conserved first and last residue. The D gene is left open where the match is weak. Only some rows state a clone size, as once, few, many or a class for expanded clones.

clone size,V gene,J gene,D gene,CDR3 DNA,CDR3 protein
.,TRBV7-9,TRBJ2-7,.,TGTGCCAGCAGCTTAAGAGCGAGCGGGCTCGAGCAGTACTTC,CASSLRASGLEQYF
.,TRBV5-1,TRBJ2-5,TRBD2,TGCGCCAGCAGCAATGAGGGAGGGTTCGGGGAGACCCAGTACTTC,CASSNEGGFGETQYF
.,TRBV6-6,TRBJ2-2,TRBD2,TGTTTTTCGGGGGGAGTGACCGGGGAGCTGTTTTTT,CFSGGVTGELFF
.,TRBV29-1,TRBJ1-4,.,TGCAGCGCAGGACTTACTAATGAAAAACTGTTTTTT,CSAGLTNEKLFF
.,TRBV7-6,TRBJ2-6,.,TGTGCCAGCAGCTCCAGGGATCGCTCTGGGGCCAACGTCCTGACTTTC,CASSSRDRSGANVLTF
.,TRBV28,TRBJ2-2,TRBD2,TGTGCCAGCAGTTTATCCGTTAGCGGGAGTTACACCGGGGAGCTGTTTTTT,CASSLSVSGSYTGELFF
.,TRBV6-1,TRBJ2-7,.,TGTGCCAGCAGTGAAGAACGGGGTTACGAGCAGTACTTC,CASSEERGYEQYF
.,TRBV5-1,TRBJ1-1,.,TGCGCCAGCCGCTCGAGGGCCTCGAAAACTGAAGCTTTCTTT,CASRSRASKTEAFF
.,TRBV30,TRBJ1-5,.,TGTGCCTGGAGTAGGTCAGGGAATCAGCCCCAGCATTTT,CAWSRSGNQPQHF
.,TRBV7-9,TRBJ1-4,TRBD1,TGTTCCAGCAGCACCTCCCGGATGGGACAGAGGGTGAATGAAAAACTGTTTTTT,CSSSTSRMGQRVNEKLFF
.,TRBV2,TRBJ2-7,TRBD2,TGTGCCAGCAGCGCCACTAGCGGGGGGTCCTACGAGCAGTACTTC,CASSATSGGSYEQYF
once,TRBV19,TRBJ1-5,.,TGTGCCAGTAGTATAGCCCAGAATCAGCCCCAGCATTTT,CASSIAQNQPQHF
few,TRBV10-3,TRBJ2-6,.,TGTGCCACTCAGGAGGGGGCTCCTGGGGCCAACGTCCTGACTTTC,CATQEGAPGANVLTF
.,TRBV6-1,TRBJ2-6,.,TGTGCCAGCAGCTTCCCCTCTGGGGCCAACGTCCTGACTTTC,CASSFPSGANVLTF
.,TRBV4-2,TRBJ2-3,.,TGTGCCAGCAGCCCTTCGGACAGCGAGCTCACAGATACGCAGTATTTT,CASSPSDSELTDTQYF
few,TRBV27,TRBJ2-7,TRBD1,TGTGCCAGCAGTTTGAGGACAGGGGGCGGTTACGAGCAGTACTTC,CASSLRTGGGYEQYF
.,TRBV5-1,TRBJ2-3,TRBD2,TGCGCCAGCAGCCGGACCCGGGGGGGGACAGATACGCAGTATTTT,CASSRTRGGTDTQYF
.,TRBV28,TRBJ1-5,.,TGTGCCAGCAGTTTAAGGTGGTTCGGAGGGGCTAGCAATCAGCCCCAGCATTTT,CASSLRWFGGASNQPQHF
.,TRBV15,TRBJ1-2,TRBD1,TGTGCCACCAGCAGGGACTTTCTGCAGGGGGACTATGGCTACACCTTC,CATSRDFLQGDYGYTF
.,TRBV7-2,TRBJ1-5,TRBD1,TGTGCCAGCAGCTTAGTTACGCACTACAGGGGTAGCAATCAGCCCCAGCATTTT,CASSLVTHYRGSNQPQHF
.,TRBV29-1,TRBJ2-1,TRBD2,TGCAGCGCCCGAACTAGCGGGGTGTACAATGAGCAGTTCTTC,CSARTSGVYNEQFF
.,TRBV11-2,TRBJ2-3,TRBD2,TGTGCCAGCACCCCGAGCGGGATCCCCGCGGATACGCAGTATTTT,CASTPSGIPADTQYF
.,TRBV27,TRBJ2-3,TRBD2,TGTGCCAGCAGTTCCCTAGCGGGTGAATCCACAGATACGCAGTATTTT,CASSSLAGESTDTQYF
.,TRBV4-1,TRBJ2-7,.,TGCGCCAGCAGCCAATTTCTAGCCGTATTTGGGCGGTACGAGCAGTACTTC,CASSQFLAVFGRYEQYF
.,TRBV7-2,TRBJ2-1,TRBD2,TGTGCCAGCACAAAGGCTAGCGGGGGGGCTGTGTTCTATGAGCAGTTCTTC,CASTKASGGAVFYEQFF
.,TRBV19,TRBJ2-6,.,TGTGCCAGTAGTACCAGTTCACCCGGGGCCAACGTCCTGACTTTC,CASSTSSPGANVLTF
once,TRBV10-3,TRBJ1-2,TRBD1,TGTGCCATCAGTGAGTCGTTGGGGGACAGGAGACAATATGGCTACACCTTC,CAISESLGDRRQYGYTF
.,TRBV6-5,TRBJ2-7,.,TGTGCCAGCAGTCGACAGGGCGGGCGGGAAGAGAGAGATTTC,CASSRQGGREERDF
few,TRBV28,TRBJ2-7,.,TGTGCCAGCAGTTTTCAATCCGCGAACGAGCAGTACTTC,CASSFQSANEQYF
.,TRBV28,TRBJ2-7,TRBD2,TGTGCCAGCAGTTTATGGGCAGGGAGGGATGGGATTATGTACTTC,CASSLWAGRDGIMYF
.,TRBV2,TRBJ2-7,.,TGTGCCAGCAGTGAGGGACCAGTCAGCGGCGGGGCCCGCGACGAGCAGTACTTC,CASSEGPVSGGARDEQYF
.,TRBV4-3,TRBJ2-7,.,TGCGCCAGCAGCCAAGATAGGTGGGACAACTACGAGCAGTACTTC,CASSQDRWDNYEQYF
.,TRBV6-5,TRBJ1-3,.,TGTGCCAGCAGGAGTTCCGGAAACACCATATATTTT,CASRSSGNTIYF
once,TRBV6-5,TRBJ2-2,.,TGTGCCAGCAGTCCCCCAGGGTACACCGGGGAGCTGTTTTTT,CASSPPGYTGELFF
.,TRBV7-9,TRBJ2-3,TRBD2,TGTTCCAGCAGCTTCGGGACTAGCGGGAGGGATACGCAGTATTTT,CSSSFGTSGRDTQYF
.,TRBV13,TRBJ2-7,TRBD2,TGTGCCAGCAGCCCCTCGTGGCGGGAGGCCTACGAGCAGTACTTC,CASSPSWREAYEQYF
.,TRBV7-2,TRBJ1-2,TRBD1,TGTGCCAGCAGCTTATATCCCAGGGGGGAATATGGCTACACCTTC,CASSLYPRGEYGYTF
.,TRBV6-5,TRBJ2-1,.,TGTGCCAGCAGTTATGTACGGTACTACAATGAGCAGTTCTTC,CASSYVRYYNEQFF
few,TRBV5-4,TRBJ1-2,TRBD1,TGTGCCAGCACCTCCAAAAACAGGGGGCCCCGATCCTGGAACTATGGCTACACCTTC,CASTSKNRGPRSWNYGYTF
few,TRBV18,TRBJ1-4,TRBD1,TGTGCCAGCTCACCCAACCGTCCGGACAGGGGGTGGGAAAAACTGTTTTTT,CASSPNRPDRGWEKLFF
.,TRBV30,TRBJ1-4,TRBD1,TGTGCCTGGAGTGAGGGGGCGGCGGGACGGGAAAAACTGTTTTTT,CAWSEGAAGREKLFF
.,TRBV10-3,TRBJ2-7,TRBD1,TGTGCCACGTACGAGGGGACAGGGGGTTTTTACGAGCAGTACTTC,CATYEGTGGFYEQYF
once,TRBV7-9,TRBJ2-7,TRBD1,TGTGCCAGCAGCTCGGGACAGGGATTAAATTTCTACGAGCAGTACTTC,CASSSGQGLNFYEQYF
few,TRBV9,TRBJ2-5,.,TGTGCCAGCAGCCCCTCCCCCCTAGTTCCCCAAGAGACCCAGTACTTC,CASSPSPLVPQETQYF
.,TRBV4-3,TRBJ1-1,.,TGCGCCAGCAGCCAAGATGACAAGAACACTGAAGCTTTCTTT,CASSQDDKNTEAFF
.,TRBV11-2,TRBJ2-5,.,TGTGCCAGCAGCCTTGGAGCGGTCCAAGAGACCCAGTACTTC,CASSLGAVQETQYF
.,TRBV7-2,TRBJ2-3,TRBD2,TGTGCCAGCAGCTTAGCGGGGACTAGGGGGGTGAGCACAGATACGCAGTATTTT,CASSLAGTRGVSTDTQYF
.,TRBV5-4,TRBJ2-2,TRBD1,TGTGCCAGCAGCCGGGCGGGACAGGGTAATTCGGCGGAGCTGTTTTTT,CASSRAGQGNSAELFF
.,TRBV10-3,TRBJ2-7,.,TGTGCCATCAGTGGGCCGGGAATTGGGAACGAGCAGTACTTC,CAISGPGIGNEQYF
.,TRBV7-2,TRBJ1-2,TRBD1,TGTGCCAGCAGCTTAGGCCCCGGAGGGGGCGATGGCTACACCTTC,CASSLGPGGGDGYTF
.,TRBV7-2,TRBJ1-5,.,TGTGCCAGCAGCTTAGGCAGTCAGCCCCAGCATTTT,CASSLGSQPQHF
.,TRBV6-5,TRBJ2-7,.,TGTGCCAGCACCTCCAGAAGGAGAGGCTACGAGCAGTACTTC,CASTSRRRGYEQYF
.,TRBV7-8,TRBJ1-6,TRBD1,TGTGCCAGCAGGGTACAGGGGTTTTGGTCTCCTTCACCCCTCCACTTT,CASRVQGFWSPSPLHF
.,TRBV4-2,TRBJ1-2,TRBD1,TGTGCCAGCAGCCAAGGGCGGACCGGGACAGCCTATGGCTACACCTTC,CASSQGRTGTAYGYTF
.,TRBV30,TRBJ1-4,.,TGTGCCTGGAGGGCGGGTGTTTGGGGTGGAGGCGAAAAACTGTTTTTT,CAWRAGVWGGGEKLFF
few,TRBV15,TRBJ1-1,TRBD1,TGTGCCACCTCGGACAGGGGTAGGACTGAAGCTTTCTTT,CATSDRGRTEAFF
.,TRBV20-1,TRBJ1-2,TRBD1,TGCAGTGTCGCGACAGGGGGTGGCTACACCTTC,CSVATGGGYTF
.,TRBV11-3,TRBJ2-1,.,TGTGCCAGCAGCTCCGTCTTATACAATGAGCAGTTCTTC,CASSSVLYNEQFF
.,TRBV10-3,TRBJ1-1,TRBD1,TGTGCCATCAGTGCCCAGGGGGCGAAAACTGAAGCTTTCTTT,CAISAQGAKTEAFF
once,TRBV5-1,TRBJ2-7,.,TGCGCCAGCAGCTTACCCTCCCTCCGGGACACCCTCTCCTACGAGCAGTACTTC,CASSLPSLRDTLSYEQYF